These 2 T cell receptor beta chains came from one sample sequenced in a study of identical twins. TCRdb passed the 5' RACE reads through MiXCR, listing each CDR3 protein once. The sample lists 1.5 million to 2 million distinct CDR3 sequences; about 32% were seen once. Sequenced material: cord blood. Every receptor here comes from a newborn girl in good health.

The sample holds a few counts of this clonotype. The J gene is TRBJ1-1, the V gene TRBV6-1; no firm D call. The length of the CDR3 is 13 residues. CDR1 is MNHNS and CDR2 is SASEGT in the germline V gene. Trimming took off 7 bases at V and 1 base at J, with 10 bases between the two ends. CDR3 loop: CASTYRTNTEAFF. Written as DNA, the CDR3 is TGTGCCAGCACCTACCGGACGAACACTGAAGCTTTCTTT.

The rearrangement links TRBV10-3 to TRBJ2-2, with D perhaps assigned TRBD1 or TRBD2 (6 bases each). V lost 4 bases, J lost 0 bases, and 9 bases lay in between. Germline V CDR1 and CDR2: ENHRY, SYGVKD. This CDR3 spans 15 amino acids. The CDR3 region has the DNA TGTGCCATCAGTGGGGGGGCGACGAACACCGGGGAGCTGTTTTTT. The encoded protein is CAISGGATNTGELFF.